Given below is one T cell receptor beta chain in context. V dropped 4 bases and J dropped 1; count of bases not matched to a gene: 13. Germline V CDR1 and CDR2: LGHDT, YNNKEL (reference sequence). This CDR3 spans 17 amino acids. The sample originates from a study of blood T cell repertoires in COVID-19. For the study at large: The samples span acute and convalescent COVID-19 from the United States, Italy and Spain.

In the original processing: By means of reference gene primer amplification, nucleated cell counts were estimated. Using immunoSEQ multiplex PCR, the repertoire was profiled, and TCRdb retains in-frame clones only, with some absent. V, J and clone size are those of that table, while D and trimming were read from the DNA. In the table there are about 210,000 clones, around 86% of which are singletons. Cohorts were assigned according to the clinical history that participants reported. Sequencing was carried out using PBMCs or T cells enriched from blood (not recorded which). The receptor's source is a woman aged 40 to 49 with acute COVID-19. The rearrangement links TRBV3-1 (or the pseudogene TRBV3-2) to TRBJ2-7, with 7 bases that match TRBD1. The CDR3 DNA sequence: TGTGCCAGCAGCCTCGATTCGACAGGGCGGTGGTCCTACGAGCAGTACTTC. The encoded protein is CASSLDSTGRWSYEQYF.